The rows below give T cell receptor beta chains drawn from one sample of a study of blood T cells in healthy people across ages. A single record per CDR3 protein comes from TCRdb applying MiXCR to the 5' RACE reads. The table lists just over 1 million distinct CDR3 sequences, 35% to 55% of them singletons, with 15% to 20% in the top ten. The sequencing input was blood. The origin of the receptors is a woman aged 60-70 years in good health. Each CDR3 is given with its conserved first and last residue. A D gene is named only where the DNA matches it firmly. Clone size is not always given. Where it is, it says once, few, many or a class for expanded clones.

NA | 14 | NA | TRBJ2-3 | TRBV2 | CASSEADSTDTQYF | TGTGCCAGCAGTGAAGCGGATAGCACAGATACGCAGTATTTT
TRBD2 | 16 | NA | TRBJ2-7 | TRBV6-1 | CASRRGTSGTPYEQYF | TGTGCCAGCAGGAGGGGGACTAGCGGGACCCCCTACGAGCAGTACTTC
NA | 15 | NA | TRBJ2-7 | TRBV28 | CASSLDYREVYEQYF | TGTGCCAGCAGTTTAGACTACAGGGAGGTGTACGAGCAGTACTTC
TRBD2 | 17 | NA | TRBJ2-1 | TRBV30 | CALTGLVGGGSYNEQFF | TGTGCCCTAACGGGACTAGTGGGGGGAGGGTCCTACAATGAGCAGTTCTTC
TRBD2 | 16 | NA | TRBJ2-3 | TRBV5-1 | CASSLGTSGNIDTQYF | TGCGCCAGCAGCTTGGGTACTAGCGGGAATATAGATACGCAGTATTTT
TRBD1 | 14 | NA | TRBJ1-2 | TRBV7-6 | CASSPGQGLDRYTF | TGTGCCAGCAGCCCAGGACAGGGACTCGATCGCTACACCTTC
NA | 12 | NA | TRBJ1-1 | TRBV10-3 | CAIGRTNTEAFF | TGTGCCATCGGTAGAACGAACACTGAAGCTTTCTTT
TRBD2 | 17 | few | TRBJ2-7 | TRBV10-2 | CASSTVAGGTSSYEQYF | TGCGCCAGCAGTACAGTAGCGGGGGGGACTAGCTCCTACGAGCAGTACTTC
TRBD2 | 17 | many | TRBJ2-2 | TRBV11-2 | CASTLRGGLLNTGELFF | TGTGCCAGCACCCTACGGGGGGGACTCTTAAACACCGGGGAGCTGTTTTTT
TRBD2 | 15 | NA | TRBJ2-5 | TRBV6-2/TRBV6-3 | CASSYGGGGQETQYF | TGTGCCAGCAGTTACGGGGGGGGAGGCCAAGAGACCCAGTACTTC
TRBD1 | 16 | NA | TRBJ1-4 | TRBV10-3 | CAISDKPVTGNEKLFF | TGTGCCATCAGTGATAAGCCCGTGACAGGGAACGAAAAACTGTTTTTT
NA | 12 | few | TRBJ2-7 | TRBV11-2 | CASSSLLDEQYF | TGTGCCAGCAGCTCACTCTTGGACGAGCAGTACTTC
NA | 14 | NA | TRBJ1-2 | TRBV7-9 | CASSSGADNYGYTF | TGTGCCAGCAGCTCCGGGGCAGATAACTATGGCTACACCTTC
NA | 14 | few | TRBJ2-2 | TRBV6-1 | CASTTSSEAGELFF | TGTGCCAGCACCACCTCTAGCGAGGCCGGGGAGCTGTTTTTT
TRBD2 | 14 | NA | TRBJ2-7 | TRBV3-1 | CASSQGLAGSEQYF | TGTGCCAGCAGCCAAGGACTAGCGGGAAGCGAGCAGTACTTC
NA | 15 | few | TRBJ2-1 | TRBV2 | CASRLQGMVGNEQFF | TGTGCCAGCAGATTACAGGGAATGGTGGGCAATGAGCAGTTCTTC
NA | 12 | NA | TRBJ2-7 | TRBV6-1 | CASTGAAYEQYF | TGTGCCAGCACTGGGGCCGCCTACGAGCAGTACTTC
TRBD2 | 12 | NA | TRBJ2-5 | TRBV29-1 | CSVAGTSIEQYF | TGCAGCGTTGCCGGGACTAGTATTGAGCAGTACTTC
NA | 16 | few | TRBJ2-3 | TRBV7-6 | CASSLAAGQGGDTQYF | TGTGCCAGCAGCTTAGCCGCTGGCCAGGGGGGAGATACGCAGTATTTT
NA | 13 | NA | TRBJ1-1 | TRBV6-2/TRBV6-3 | CASNRGADTEAFF | TGTGCCAGCAATCGCGGCGCTGACACTGAAGCTTTCTTT
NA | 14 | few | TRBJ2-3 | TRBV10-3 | CAISESTGRNTQYF | TGTGCCATCAGTGAGTCGACTGGGAGGAATACGCAGTATTTT
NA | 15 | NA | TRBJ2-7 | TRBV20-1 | CSARNPAAPRDEQYF | TGCAGTGCTAGGAATCCTGCGGCCCCCCGGGACGAGCAGTACTTC
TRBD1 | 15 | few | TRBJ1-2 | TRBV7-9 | CASSLGQGESYGYTF | TGTGCCAGCAGCTTAGGACAGGGGGAGTCCTATGGCTACACCTTC
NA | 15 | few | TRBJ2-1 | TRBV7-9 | CASRNAPGSYNEQFF | TGTGCCAGCAGGAATGCTCCGGGCTCCTACAATGAGCAGTTCTTC
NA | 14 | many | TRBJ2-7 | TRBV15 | CATSRDSTTYEQYF | TGTGCCACCAGCAGGGACAGCACAACCTACGAGCAGTACTTC
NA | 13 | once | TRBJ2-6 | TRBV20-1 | CSARVSGANVLTF | TGCAGTGCCAGGGTCTCTGGGGCCAACGTCCTGACTTTC
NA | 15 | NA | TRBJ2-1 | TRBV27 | CASSLYRGLNNEQFF | TGTGCCAGCAGTTTGTACCGGGGCCTCAACAATGAGCAGTTCTTC
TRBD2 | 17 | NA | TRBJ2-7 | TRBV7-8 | CASSLAATSGATYEQYF | TGTGCCAGCAGCTTAGCGGCGACTAGCGGGGCCACCTACGAGCAGTACTTC